This passage covers 8 T cell receptor beta chains from one sample sequenced in a study of regulatory T cells in long-lasting Graves disease. As to time point: newly diagnosed GD, antithyroid drugs for less than 3 months. The authors made the TCR library using RNA they extracted from PBMCs. Construction of the TCR beta libraries employed iRepertoire HTBI primers in conjunction with Arm-PCR of CDR3 regions. TCRdb ran MiXCR on the multiplex PCR reads and lists one entry per CDR3 protein. Of about 470,000 distinct CDR3 sequences in the sample, 14% to 15% were seen once. This sample was shared with a second study, whose subject was T cells in Graves' hyperthyroidism and ophthalmopathy.

The specimen comprised peripheral blood mononuclear cells (PBMCs), sampled at new diagnosis, from a patient treated with antithyroid drugs. The source is a woman aged 25 to 39 with Graves disease.

At least ten counts were recorded for this clonotype. V is TRBV27 and J is TRBJ2-3, with unresolved D. Germline V lookup: CDR1 MNHEY, CDR2 SMNVEV (reference sequence). The CDR3 is made up of 13 amino acids. The V end was cut by 3 bases, the J end by 2 bases, with 6 bases between. CDR3 residues: CASSFWATDTQYF. The CDR3 DNA reads TGTGCCAGCAGTTTTTGGGCCACAGATACGCAGTATTTT.

The chain recombines TRBV6-2 or TRBV6-3 with TRBJ2-2; D remains unclear. CDR3 length equals 13 residues. Trimming stripped 0 bases from V and 7 bases from J, with 6 bases between. Germline CDR1 reads MNHEY; CDR2 reads SVGEGT. CDR3 amino acids: CASSYSGLGELFF. In DNA, the CDR3 is TGTGCCAGCAGTTACTCGGGCCTCGGGGAGCTGTTTTTT.

This clonotype was seen repeatedly, ten times or more. V and J are TRBV9 and TRBJ2-2; 7 positions match TRBD2. Germline-derived CDR1 and CDR2 are SGDLS and YYNGEE. The CDR3 totals 15 residues. V shed 5 bases and J 0 bases; nucleotides not matched to a gene: 4. Written as DNA, the CDR3 is TGTGCCAGCAGTAAAAGCGGGACGAACACCGGGGAGCTGTTTTTT. Residues: CASSKSGTNTGELFF.

In its sample, this clonotype was seen many times. The rearrangement joins TRBV3-1 to TRBJ2-7, with TRBD1 matching 7 bases. This CDR3 is built from 13 residues. The germline CDR1 and CDR2 sequences are LGHDT and YNNKEL (reference sequence). V shed 6 bases, J shed 5 bases, and the junction held 7 bases outside the gene matches. The CDR3 region has the DNA TGTGCCAGCAGGCTCCAGGGGGAACACGAGCAGTACTTC. This encodes CASRLQGEHEQYF.

V usage is TRBV20-1 and J usage is TRBJ2-1, with D perhaps assigned TRBD1 or TRBD2 (6 bases each). The germline V and J ends were trimmed by 3 bases and 14 bases, with 11 bases remaining between them. This CDR3 spans 10 amino acids. Germline V gene data show CDR1 as DFQATT and CDR2 as SNEGSKA (reference sequence). In DNA, the CDR3 is TGCAGTGCTAGTGGGGGGCGGGAGTTCTTC. It codes for CSASGGREFF.

This clonotype was observed a handful of times. The V gene is TRBV20-1, the J gene TRBJ2-3; 8 nucleotides line up with TRBD2. The CDR3 extends over 15 amino acids. With V trimmed by 1 base and J by 2 bases, 5 bases remained unmatched. Germline V lookup: CDR1 DFQATT, CDR2 SNEGSKA (reference sequence). CDR3 loop: CSARVTAGDTDTQYF. The CDR3 nucleotides read TGCAGTGCTAGAGTTACAGCGGGAGACACAGATACGCAGTATTTT.

This clonotype was picked up many times. J is TRBJ2-7 and V is TRBV9, with D perhaps matching TRBD1 (6 bases). The length of the CDR3 is 15 residues. Trimming took 0 bases from V and 2 from J, leaving 12 bases between them. The germline V gene has CDR1 SGDLS and CDR2 YYNGEE. The CDR3 DNA reads TGTGCCAGCAGCGTAGCAGGGGAGCCCACCTACGAGCAGTACTTC. Its translation: CASSVAGEPTYEQYF.

This clonotype was seen a few times. V and J are TRBV5-6 and TRBJ2-1; a weak D match, TRBD2 (6 bases). Germline values: CDR1 SGHDT, CDR2 YYEEEE. The CDR3 totals 15 residues. Trimming cost V 0 bases and J 10 bases, with 17 bases left between them. CDR3 region: CASSLAVAGWLEQFF. CDR3 nucleotides: TGTGCCAGCAGCTTGGCCGTGGCGGGATGGCTAGAGCAGTTCTTC.